This T cell receptor beta chain is drawn from a study of T cell responses to AZD1222 COVID-19 vaccine. Study observations and caveats: In all cases, repertoires were sampled only after the peak T cell response. White British ancestry dominated among donors, who included more females, and clonal diversity was possibly underestimated. Only six people who got AZD1222 tested seropositive at baseline.

TCRdb's copy holds only in-frame clones and misses some; the assay was immunoSEQ multiplex PCR. The table shows 170,000 or so clones, with 90% occurring only once. Germline-derived CDR1 and CDR2 are SGHRS and YFSETQ. This CDR3 comprises 15 residues. The V and J ends lost 5 bases and 4 bases, in that order; junction bases with no gene match: 8. A remark on this clone: What it binds is unknown.

This TCR came from an adult in good health. The chain carries TRBV5-1 and TRBJ2-3; 9 bases match TRBD1. The specimen was peripheral blood, collected on day 0 of AZD1222 vaccination. CDR3 region: CASSWGQGGADTQYF. In DNA form, the CDR3 reads TGCGCCAGCAGTTGGGGACAGGGTGGCGCAGATACGCAGTATTTT. Based on the CDR3 plus reference TRBV5-1 and TRBJ2-3, the full variable domain is KAGVTQTPRYLIKTRGQQVTLSCSPISGHRSVSWYQQTPGQGLQFLFEYFSETQRNKGNFPGRFSGRQFSNSRSEMNVSTLELGDSALYLCASSWGQGGADTQYFGPGTRLTVL.